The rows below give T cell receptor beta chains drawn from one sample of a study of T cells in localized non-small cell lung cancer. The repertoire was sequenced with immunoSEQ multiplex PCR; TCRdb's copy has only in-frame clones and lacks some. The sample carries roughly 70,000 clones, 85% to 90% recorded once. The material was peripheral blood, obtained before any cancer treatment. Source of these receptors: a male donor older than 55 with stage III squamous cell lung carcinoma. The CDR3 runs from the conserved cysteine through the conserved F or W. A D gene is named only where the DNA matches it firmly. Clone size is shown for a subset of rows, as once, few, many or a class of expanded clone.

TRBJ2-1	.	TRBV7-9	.	TGTGCCAGCAGCCCTCGAAGAGGGAGCTCCTACAATGAGCAGTTCTTC	CASSPRRGSSYNEQFF
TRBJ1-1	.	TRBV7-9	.	TGTGCCAGCAGCTACATAGGGAACACTGAAGCTTTCTTT	CASSYIGNTEAFF
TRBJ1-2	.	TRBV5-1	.	TGCGCCAGCAGCTTGGGTTCGGAGAGGGACTTGAGCTACACCTTC	CASSLGSERDLSYTF
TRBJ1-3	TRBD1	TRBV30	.	TGTGCCTGGATGACAGGGGGTTACGGAAACACCATATATTTT	CAWMTGGYGNTIYF
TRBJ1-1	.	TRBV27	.	TGTGCCAGCAGTTTACTTGGGGAGAAAGCTTTCTTT	CASSLLGEKAFF
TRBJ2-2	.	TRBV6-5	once	TGTGCCAGCAGTTACCCCGGGACCGGGGAGCTGTTTTTT	CASSYPGTGELFF
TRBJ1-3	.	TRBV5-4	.	TGTGCCAGCAGCCGGGCAGGTCCAAGCTCTGGAAACACCATATATTTT	CASSRAGPSSGNTIYF
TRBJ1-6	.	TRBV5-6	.	TGTGCCAGCAGCTTGGGGGTCCCTGCGACCTATAATTCACCCCTCCACTTT	CASSLGVPATYNSPLHF
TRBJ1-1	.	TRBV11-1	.	TGTGCCAGCAGCTTAGAGGCAGGCAACACTGAAGCTTTCTTT	CASSLEAGNTEAFF
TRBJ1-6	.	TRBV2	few	TGTGCCAGCAGCCACGGGGCAACCTTGAATTCACCCCTCCACTTT	CASSHGATLNSPLHF
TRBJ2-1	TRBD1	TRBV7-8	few	TGTGCCAGCAGCCCCTGGACAGGGTTGGGCAATGAGCAGTTCTTC	CASSPWTGLGNEQFF
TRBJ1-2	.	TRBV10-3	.	TGTGCCATCAGTGGGACAGTGCTAAGCTATGGCTACACCTTC	CAISGTVLSYGYTF
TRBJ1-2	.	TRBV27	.	TGTGCCAGCTCAAGCCGGGATCCTAGGAACTATGGCTACACCTTC	CASSSRDPRNYGYTF
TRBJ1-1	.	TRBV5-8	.	TGTGCCAGCAGCTTGTTCCTACAGGGGAACACTGAAGCTTTCTTT	CASSLFLQGNTEAFF
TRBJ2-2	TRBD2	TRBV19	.	TGTGCCAGTAGTTTGAGCGGGGGGGCCGCCGGGGAGCTGTTTTTT	CASSLSGGAAGELFF
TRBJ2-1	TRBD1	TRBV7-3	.	TGTGCCAGCAGCTTAAACAGGGGGGCCTACAATGAGCAGTTCTTC	CASSLNRGAYNEQFF
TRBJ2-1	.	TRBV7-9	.	TGTGCCAGCAGCTTAGGAGGGGCTTCAGGCAATGAGCAGTTCTTC	CASSLGGASGNEQFF
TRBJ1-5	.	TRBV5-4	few	TGTGCCAGCAGCTTGGGGTTGACTCAGCCCCAGCATTTT	CASSLGLTQPQHF
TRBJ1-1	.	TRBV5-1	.	TGCGCCAGCAGTGGGATCAGGGGCCGGACTGAAGCTTTCTTT	CASSGIRGRTEAFF
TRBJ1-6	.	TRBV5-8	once	TGTGCCAGCAGCCCAAGACGCGGCGGGCCTTCACCCCTCCACTTT	CASSPRRGGPSPLHF
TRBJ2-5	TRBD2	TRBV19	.	TGTGCCAGTAGTAGGGACCCGGGGGGCCAAGAGACCCAGTACTTC	CASSRDPGGQETQYF
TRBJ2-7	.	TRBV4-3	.	TGCGCCAGCAGCCAAGATCGGGGGAACTCCTACGAGCAGTACTTC	CASSQDRGNSYEQYF
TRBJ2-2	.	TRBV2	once	TGTGCCAGCAGATACTCGACGGGATCCACCGGGGAGCTGTTTTTT	CASRYSTGSTGELFF
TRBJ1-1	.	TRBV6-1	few	TGTGCCAGCAGTGAATTCGGCGGCAGAAAGAACACTGAAGCTTTCTTT	CASSEFGGRKNTEAFF
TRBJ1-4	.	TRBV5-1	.	TGCGCCAGCAGGCCCAATAATGAAAAACTGTTTTTT	CASRPNNEKLFF
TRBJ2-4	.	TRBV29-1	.	TGCAGCGTTTTGGGACACGGGGGGTCTCGTGGCCAGTACTTC	CSVLGHGGSRGQYF
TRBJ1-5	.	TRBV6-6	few	TGTGCCAGCAGTTACCCGGACAGTTATGGTCAGCCCCAGCATTTT	CASSYPDSYGQPQHF
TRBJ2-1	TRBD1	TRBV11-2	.	TGTGCCAGCAGCCCCGCCCGGACAGGAGCGTACAATGAGCAGTTCTTC	CASSPARTGAYNEQFF